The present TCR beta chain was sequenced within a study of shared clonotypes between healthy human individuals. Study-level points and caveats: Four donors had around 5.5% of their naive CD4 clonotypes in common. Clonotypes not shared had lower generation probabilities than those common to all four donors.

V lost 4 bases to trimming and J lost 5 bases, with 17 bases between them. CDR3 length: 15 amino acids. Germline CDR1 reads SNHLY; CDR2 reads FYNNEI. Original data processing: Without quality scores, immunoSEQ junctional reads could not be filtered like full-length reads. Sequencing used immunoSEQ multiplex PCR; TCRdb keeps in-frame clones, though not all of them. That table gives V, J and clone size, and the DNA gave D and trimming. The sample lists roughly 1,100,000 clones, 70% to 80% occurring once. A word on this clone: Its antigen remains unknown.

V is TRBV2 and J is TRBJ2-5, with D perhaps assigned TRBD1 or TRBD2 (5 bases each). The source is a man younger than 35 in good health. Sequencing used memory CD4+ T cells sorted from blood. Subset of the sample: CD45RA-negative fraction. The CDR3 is CASSGFGPEGETQYF. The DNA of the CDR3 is TGTGCCAGCAGTGGCTTTGGGCCAGAGGGGGAGACCCAGTACTTC.